The T cell receptor beta chain under discussion was sequenced for a study of vaccination and CD4 T cells after COVID-19 (dated by TCRdb to about 2022). A note on the overall study: SARS-CoV-2 positivity had been established in the convalescent patients by nasal swab PCR, and mild disease was recorded in roughly 10 of these patients and severe disease in one. The convalescent cohort included six males and four females, with two Hispanic individuals, seven Caucasians, two Asians and one multiracial person. Participants received two doses of either the Pfizer-BioNTech BNT162b2 vaccine (n=8) or the Moderna mRNA-1273 vaccine (n=2). Post-COVID blood samples were collected from convalescent patients a median of around 96 days after diagnosis, with a range of about 30 to 170 days. Post-vaccine blood samples were taken a median of approximately 70 days after the second vaccine dose, with a range of about 12 to 250 days. For a few convalescent patients, samples were collected at an early post-vaccination timepoint (day 14) as well as at a late post-vaccination timepoint (days 161 to 241). The spike-specific CD4+ TCR repertoire was compared before and after mRNA vaccination in 10 to 11 COVID-19 convalescent patients and a handful of infection-naive healthy vaccine recipients.

Notes on this clonotype: This clone's antigen is unknown. The input lacks base qualities; no much larger clone sits a single base away.

Here is what the overall study found, with its caveats: In convalescent patients, nearly all vaccine-specific clones (304 of 307) were found to be mono-reactive for SARS-CoV-2 spike rather than cross-reactive with common cold coronaviruses. Among convalescent patients, a median around 86% of the SARS-CoV-2-reactive clones seen after vaccination appeared only after vaccination, which suggests priming specific to the vaccine. The number of convalescent patients in the study was relatively small, and the study did not examine early timepoints following natural infection. The median count of SARS-CoV-2-reactive clonotypes went up from around 21 after infection to roughly 38 after vaccination, although the change was not significant.

Library preparation was by PCR. Sequencer: Illumina iSeq 100. The original pipeline was this. Non-productive sequences were removed, and CDR3s that did not start with C, did not end with F or W, or were shorter than 7 amino acids were discarded. Using R version 3.6.1, CDR3 homology was evaluated through Levenshtein distances (stringdist) along with unrooted phylogenetic trees (ape). The public reads were reanalyzed by TCRdb: fastp trimming at Q25, MiXCR alignment, in-frame beta chains only. Here each entry gathers all rows of one CDR3 protein and keeps the most common genes and DNA. The V and J calls shown here were made by TCRdb, not taken from the authors' results. Recorded for this sample are tens of thousands of distinct CDR3 sequences; more than 40% of them occurred a single time. The ten top clones hold about 6% of the sample. Sample time point, as interpreted from the label and publication: late sampling 161 to 241 days after vaccination in a few convalescent patients. The convalescent patients' positive SARS-CoV-2 PCR tests fell between March and December 2020, which was before the Alpha, Beta and Delta variants emerged in the United States. Ficoll-Paque Plus gradient centrifugation was used to isolate PBMCs from whole blood, and the isolated PBMCs were then either used fresh or cryopreserved at -140C.

This clonotype originated in a human donor who had recovered from COVID-19. The sample here was CD4+ T cells from blood, taken about 7 months after SARS-CoV-2 vaccination.

The DNA is TGCAGTGCCACGAGGGACGGGGCTGCTGGGACCCAGTACTTC. Its protein is CSATRDGAAGTQYF. The sequence joins TRBV20-1 to TRBJ2-5; the D region may be TRBD1 or TRBD2, each matching 5 bases equally. Between the V and J ends, shortened by 6 bases and 7 bases respectively, the junction contains 21 bases. The cysteine opens and the phenylalanine closes a CDR3 of 14 amino acids. Of the read, only the CDR3 DNA is kept; its 42 bases are in frame from base 1. The germline V gene (reference sequence) provides CDR1 DFQATT and CDR2 SNEGSKA.